Given below is one T cell receptor beta chain in context. Its target is not known. This sample is part of a study of OX40 agonist ivuxolimab in advanced cancers. About the study: Dose-escalation patients' cancers were hepatocellular carcinoma, melanoma, renal cell or head and neck cancer. General study findings and limits: Partial responders at 0.1-3.0 mg/kg showed near-lowest clonal expansion.

Here immunoSEQ multiplex PCR was the method, and the copy in TCRdb shows in-frame clones only, minus some. The repertoire holds 65,000 to 70,000 clones, with roughly 73% as singletons. Germline V gene sequence: CDR1 WNHNN, CDR2 SYGVQD (reference sequence). The CDR3 runs 13 residues. The V and J ends lost 7 bases and 4 bases respectively, with 10 bases between them. The receptor comes from an adult with an advanced solid tumor such as melanoma, head and neck, liver or kidney cancer. The sequenced sample was CD4+ or CD8+ T cells sorted from blood, obtained in a trial of the OX40 agonist ivuxolimab. The V and J genes are TRBV10-1 and TRBJ2-2; TRBD1 or TRBD2 may be the D gene (6 bases each). DNA for the CDR3: TGCGCCAGCAAACAGGGAGGCACCGGGGAGCTGTTTTTT. Its protein is CASKQGGTGELFF.